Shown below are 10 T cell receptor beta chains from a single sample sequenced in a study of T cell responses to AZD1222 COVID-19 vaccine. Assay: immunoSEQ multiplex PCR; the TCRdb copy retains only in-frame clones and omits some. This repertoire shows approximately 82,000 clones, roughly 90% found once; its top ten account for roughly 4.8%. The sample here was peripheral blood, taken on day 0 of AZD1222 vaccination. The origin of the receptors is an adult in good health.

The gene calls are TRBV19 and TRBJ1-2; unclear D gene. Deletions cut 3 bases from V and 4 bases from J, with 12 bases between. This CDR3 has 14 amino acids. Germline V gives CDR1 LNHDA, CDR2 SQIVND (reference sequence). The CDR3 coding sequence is TGTGCCAGTAGTATGTCGAGCCTCACCTATGGCTACACCTTC. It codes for CASSMSSLTYGYTF.

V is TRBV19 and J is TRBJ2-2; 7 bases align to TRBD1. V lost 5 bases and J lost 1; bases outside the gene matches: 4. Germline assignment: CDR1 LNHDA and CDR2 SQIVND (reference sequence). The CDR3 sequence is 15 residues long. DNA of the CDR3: TGTGCCAGTAGTTTACAGGGGAGGAACACCGGGGAGCTGTTTTTT. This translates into CASSLQGRNTGELFF.

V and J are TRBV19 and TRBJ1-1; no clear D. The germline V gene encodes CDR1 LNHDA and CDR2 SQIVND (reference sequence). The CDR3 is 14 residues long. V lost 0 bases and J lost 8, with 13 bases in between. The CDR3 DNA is TGTGCCAGTAGTATAGACATTCACCGGCTCGAAGCTTTCTTT. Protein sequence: CASSIDIHRLEAFF.

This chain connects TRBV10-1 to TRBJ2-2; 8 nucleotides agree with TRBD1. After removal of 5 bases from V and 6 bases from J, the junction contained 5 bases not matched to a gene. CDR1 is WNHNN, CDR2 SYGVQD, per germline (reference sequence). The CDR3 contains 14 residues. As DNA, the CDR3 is TGCGCCAGCAGTTACCAGGGGGCCGCCGGGGAGCTGTTTTTT. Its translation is CASSYQGAAGELFF.

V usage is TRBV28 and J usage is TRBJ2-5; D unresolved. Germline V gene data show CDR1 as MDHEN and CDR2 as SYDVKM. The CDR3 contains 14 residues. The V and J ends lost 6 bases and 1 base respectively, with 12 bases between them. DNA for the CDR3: TGTGCCAGCAGCGCACAGAGTTTCCAAGAGACCCAGTACTTC. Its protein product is CASSAQSFQETQYF.

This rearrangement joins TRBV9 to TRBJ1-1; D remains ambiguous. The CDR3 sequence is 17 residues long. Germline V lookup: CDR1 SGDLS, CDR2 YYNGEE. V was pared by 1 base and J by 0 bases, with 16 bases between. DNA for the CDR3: TGTGCCAGCAGCGTAAGGGAGAGGGATTGGATGAACACTGAAGCTTTCTTT. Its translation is CASSVRERDWMNTEAFF.

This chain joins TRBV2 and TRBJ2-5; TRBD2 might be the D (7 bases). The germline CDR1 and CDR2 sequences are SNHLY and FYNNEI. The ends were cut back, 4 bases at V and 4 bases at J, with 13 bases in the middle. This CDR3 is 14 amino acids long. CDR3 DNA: TGTGCCAGCAGTGCGGGGGGCCAGGCAGAGACCCAGTACTTC. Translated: CASSAGGQAETQYF.

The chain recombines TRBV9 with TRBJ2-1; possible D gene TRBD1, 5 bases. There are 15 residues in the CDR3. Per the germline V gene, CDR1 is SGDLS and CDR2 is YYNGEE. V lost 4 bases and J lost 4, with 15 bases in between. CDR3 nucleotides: TGTGCCAGCAGCTTGGGATCAGGGCCTTACAATGAGCAGTTCTTC. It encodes CASSLGSGPYNEQFF.

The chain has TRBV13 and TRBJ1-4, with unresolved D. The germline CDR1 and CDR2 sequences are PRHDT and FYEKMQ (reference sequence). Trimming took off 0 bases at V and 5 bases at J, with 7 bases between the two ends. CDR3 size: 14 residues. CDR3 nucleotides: TGTGCCAGCAGCTTAGGCCAGACAAATGAAAAACTGTTTTTT. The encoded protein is CASSLGQTNEKLFF.

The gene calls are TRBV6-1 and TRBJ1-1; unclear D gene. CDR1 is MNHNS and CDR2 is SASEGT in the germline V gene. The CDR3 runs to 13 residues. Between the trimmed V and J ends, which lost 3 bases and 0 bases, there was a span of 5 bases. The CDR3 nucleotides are TGTGCCAGCAGTGAGGAGCTGAACACTGAAGCTTTCTTT. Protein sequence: CASSEELNTEAFF.